One and the same sample provided the 11 T cell receptor beta chains below, sequenced in a study of T cell repertoires in cytomegalovirus infection. One entry per CDR3 protein, called by TCRdb with MiXCR from the reads. The table has fewer than 550,000 distinct CDR3 sequences, about 30% seen once. The sample comprised PBMCs. The receptors shown here come from a human donor in good health (CMV status not recorded). Some clones in this sample may be carry-over from other donors' samples.

The gene calls are TRBV15 and TRBJ1-4, with a weak D call TRBD1 (6 bases). Per the germline V gene, CDR1 is LNHNV and CDR2 is YYDKDF (reference sequence). The CDR3 runs to 15 residues. Trimming cost V 8 bases and J 7 bases, with 20 bases left between them. CDR3 nucleotide sequence: TGTGCCACCTCCGACGACCAGGGGTTTCGTGAAAAACTGTTTTTT. Encoded protein: CATSDDQGFREKLFF.

There are many counts of this clonotype. The chain links TRBV7-3 to TRBJ1-6; D gene unclear. The CDR3 extends over 13 amino acids. Per germline, CDR1 SGHTA and CDR2 FQGTGA. The V end was cut by 8 bases, the J end by 7 bases, with 12 bases between. The CDR3 nucleotides read TGTGCCAGCGGGGTTCGGGGAAATTCACCCCTCCACTTT. As protein: CASGVRGNSPLHF.

The chain couples TRBV12-3 or TRBV12-4 to TRBJ1-3; D unresolved. The CDR3 spans 14 residues. Trimming shortened V by 5 bases and J by 2 bases, and 10 bases separated the two germline ends. This CDR3 is CASSPPIPGNTIYF. CDR3 DNA sequence: TGTGCCAGCAGTCCCCCAATCCCTGGAAACACCATATATTTT.

The chain joins TRBV24-1 to TRBJ2-1; 7 positions agree with TRBD1. Per germline, CDR1 KGHDR and CDR2 SFDVKD. The CDR3 has 14 residues. J lost 8 bases, V lost 6 bases, and 9 bases had no gene match. The CDR3 here is CATSLLGGIDEQFF. As DNA, the CDR3 is TGTGCCACCAGTTTGTTAGGGGGCATCGATGAGCAGTTCTTC.

This clonotype was counted only a few times. The chain links TRBV24-1 to TRBJ2-3; TRBD2 agrees at 11 bases. The CDR3 spans 18 residues. V was clipped by 3 bases and J by 7 bases; unmatched bases: 14. Germline V gene data show CDR1 as KGHDR and CDR2 as SFDVKD. The CDR3 protein is CATSDATSGTLPANTQYF. CDR3 DNA: TGTGCCACCAGTGATGCGACTAGCGGGACCCTCCCGGCGAATACGCAGTATTTT.

This clonotype was found many times. The chain has TRBV12-3 or TRBV12-4 and TRBJ1-2; TRBD1 agrees at 10 bases. V gave up 5 bases and J gave up 4 bases; unmatched junction bases: 1. There are 13 residues in the CDR3. The CDR3 loop is CASSRTGGYGYTF. The CDR3 DNA follows: TGTGCCAGCAGTCGGACAGGGGGCTATGGCTACACCTTC.

At least ten counts were recorded for this clonotype. The V gene is TRBV7-2, the J gene TRBJ2-7; 9 bases match TRBD2. The germline gives CDR1 SGHTA, CDR2 FQGNSA. Trimming took 2 bases from V and 2 from J; bases not matched to a gene: 1. This CDR3 comprises 14 residues. CDR3 amino acids: CASSLLAGTYEQYV. The CDR3, as DNA: TGTGCCAGCAGCTTACTAGCGGGAACCTACGAGCAGTACGTC.

CDR3 residues: CASSHRQAGRDNEQFF. The CDR3 nucleotides are TGCGCCAGCAGCCATCGGCAGGCGGGTCGGGACAATGAGCAGTTCTTC. The genes are TRBV4-3 and TRBJ2-1, with D possibly TRBD2 on 5 matching bases. Germline V gene sequence: CDR1 LGHNA, CDR2 YSLEER. The CDR3 is 16 amino acids. Trimming removed 3 bases at V and 5 bases at J, with 17 bases between.

This clonotype occurred a few times. V gene TRBV7-2 combines with J gene TRBJ1-2, with 8 nucleotides matching TRBD1. Germline assignment: CDR1 SGHTA and CDR2 FQGNSA. Trimming at V came to 5 bases and at J to 10 bases, leaving 9 bases not matched to a gene. The CDR3 loop spans 13 amino acids. The CDR3 DNA reads TGTGCCAGCAGCCCTCGGACAGGGAAAGTCTACACCTTC. This codes for CASSPRTGKVYTF. The whole variable domain, remainder taken from reference TRBV7-2 and TRBJ1-2, is GAGVSQSPSNKVTEKGKDVELRCDPISGHTALYWYRQSLGQGLEFLIYFQGNSAPDKSGLPSDRFSAERTGGSVSTLTIQRTQQEDSAVYLCASSPRTGKVYTFGSGTRLTVV.

The sample holds a few counts of this clonotype. The chain recombines TRBV6-2 or TRBV6-3 with TRBJ2-7; 15 bases align to TRBD2. J lost 6 bases, V lost 6 bases, and 6 bases had no gene match. Germline V gene lookup returns CDR1 MNHEY and CDR2 SVGEGT. This CDR3 spans 15 amino acids. This chain's CDR3 is CASSLPGLAGGEQYV. The CDR3 region has the DNA TGTGCCAGCAGCCTACCGGGACTAGCGGGAGGCGAGCAGTACGTC.

The rearrangement links TRBV14 to TRBJ2-1; D tentatively fits TRBD1 or TRBD2 (5 bases each). Germline lookup yields CDR1 SGHDN and CDR2 FVKESK. V gave up 1 base and J gave up 12 bases, with 13 bases separating them. The CDR3 sequence is 13 residues long. For the CDR3, the DNA is TGTGCCAGCAGCCAAGTTTCTAGCCAGGGGCAGTTCTTC. Protein product: CASSQVSSQGQFF. The whole variable domain, remainder taken from reference TRBV14 and TRBJ2-1, is EAGVTQFPSHSVIEKGQTVTLRCDPISGHDNLYWYRRVMGKEIKFLLHFVKESKQDESGMPNNRFLAERTGGTYSTLKVQPAELEDSGVYFCASSQVSSQGQFFGPGTRLTVL.